This is a list of T cell receptor beta chains from one sample in a study of cytomegalovirus exposure and HLA in healthy donors. TCRdb's copy holds only in-frame clones and misses some; the assay was immunoSEQ multiplex PCR. The sample includes around 81,000 clones, about two thirds of them seen just once. Sequenced sample: PBMCs. Receptors originate from a man aged 30-40 years in good health and CMV-seropositive. The CDR3 runs from the conserved cysteine through the conserved F or W. D genes are given only for firm matches. Where a row states a size, it is once, few, many or the class of an expanded clone; other rows omit it.

TRBV7-9,NA,TRBJ2-1,NA,14,TGTGCCAGCAGCCAGGGCAGAAACTACAATGAGCAGTTCTTC,CASSQGRNYNEQFF
TRBV9,TRBD2,TRBJ2-3,NA,18,TGTGCCAGCAGCGCCGAAGGGGCTAGCGGGAGGCCCTCAGATACGCAGTATTTT,CASSAEGASGRPSDTQYF
TRBV19,TRBD1,TRBJ2-3,few,18,TGTGCCACTACCCCCGGGACAGGGGCCTCCGCCCGTGCAGATACGCAGTATTTT,CATTPGTGASARADTQYF
TRBV19,NA,TRBJ1-4,few,14,TGTGCCAGTAGTATTTCGAGGGAGAATGAAAAACTGTTTTTT,CASSISRENEKLFF
TRBV4-2,NA,TRBJ2-3,NA,15,TGTGCCAGCAGCCAAGAAGAGGGTAGCACAGATACGCAGTATTTT,CASSQEEGSTDTQYF
TRBV19,NA,TRBJ1-1,few,15,TGTGCCAGTAGTTTGGGGGCAGCGGGGTACACTGAAGCTTTCTTT,CASSLGAAGYTEAFF
TRBV10-3,NA,TRBJ2-7,NA,12,TGTGCCATCAGTGACGACATCCACGAGCAGTACTTC,CAISDDIHEQYF
TRBV6-1,NA,TRBJ2-7,NA,15,TGTGCCAGCAGTGAAGTTCTTGCGGAGACCTACGAGCAGTACTTC,CASSEVLAETYEQYF
TRBV18,TRBD1,TRBJ1-3,NA,16,TGTGCCAGCTTTTTCCCGGGACAGAACTTCGGAAACACCATATATTTT,CASFFPGQNFGNTIYF
TRBV28,NA,TRBJ1-5,few,15,TGTGCCAGCACAACTTGGAGGGGCAGGGAGGAGCCCCAGCATTTT,CASTTWRGREEPQHF
TRBV29-1,NA,TRBJ2-1,once,13,TGCAGCGTTGAGGAGAATACGGTGAATGAGCAGTTCTTC,CSVEENTVNEQFF
TRBV7-9,NA,TRBJ1-1,NA,18,TGTGCCAGCATCCAAGCACAGGGACCTCTACATATGAACACTGAAGCTTTCTTT,CASIQAQGPLHMNTEAFF
TRBV18,NA,TRBJ2-7,few,12,TGTGCCAGCTCACCGGCAGGGTCCGAGCAGTACTTC,CASSPAGSEQYF
TRBV6-1,NA,TRBJ2-7,few,13,TGTGCCAGCAGTGAAGAAGGGGCATTCGAGCAGTACTTC,CASSEEGAFEQYF
TRBV28,NA,TRBJ2-3,NA,15,TGTGCCAGCAGTCCTCTGCGGCGGCACACAGATACGCAGTATTTT,CASSPLRRHTDTQYF
TRBV11-2,TRBD1,TRBJ1-5,NA,14,TGTGCCAGCAGCTCGACAGGGGGCAATCAGCCCCAGCATTTT,CASSSTGGNQPQHF
TRBV9,NA,TRBJ2-7,NA,14,TGTGCCAGCAGCGTAGCTTCCGGGATCCACGAGCAGTACTTC,CASSVASGIHEQYF
TRBV5-1,TRBD2,TRBJ2-5,NA,15,TGCGCCAGCAGCCAGTCGGGAGGCGGGCAAGAGACCCAGTACTTC,CASSQSGGGQETQYF
TRBV7-9,NA,TRBJ2-2,few,15,TGTGCCAGCAGCTTAGACCAGGGGCGGGCCGGGGAGCTGTTTTTT,CASSLDQGRAGELFF
TRBV7-7,NA,TRBJ2-7,NA,14,TGTGCTAGCAGACCTCTTAGGGGCTCCTACGAGCAGTACTTC,CASRPLRGSYEQYF
TRBV29-1,TRBD1,TRBJ1-4,few,15,TGCAGCGTTAAACGGACAGGGGCAACTAATGAAAAACTGTTTTTT,CSVKRTGATNEKLFF
TRBV19,TRBD2,TRBJ2-5,NA,17,TGTGCCAGTAGTATAGGGGGACTAGCGGGGGGCCAAGAGACCCAGTACTTC,CASSIGGLAGGQETQYF
TRBV11-2,TRBD1,TRBJ2-7,NA,14,TGTGCCAGCAGTAGGACAGGGGGCTCCTACGAGCAGTACTTC,CASSRTGGSYEQYF
TRBV2,NA,TRBJ1-2,once,17,TGTGCCAGCAGTGCCCCGGTGGGGGCCCAATCTAACTATGGCTACACCTTC,CASSAPVGAQSNYGYTF
TRBV5-4,NA,TRBJ2-1,few,11,TGTGCCAGCAGTTATACAAATGAGCAGTTCTTC,CASSYTNEQFF
TRBV29-1,NA,TRBJ1-3,NA,12,TGCAGCGTTGACAGGGCTCAAAACACCATATATTTT,CSVDRAQNTIYF
TRBV19,NA,TRBJ1-5,NA,13,TGTGCCAGTAGCACACATAGCAATCAGCCCCAGCATTTT,CASSTHSNQPQHF
TRBV5-4,NA,TRBJ2-1,NA,12,TGTGCCAGCAGCTGGCCCAGGAATGAGCAGTTCTTC,CASSWPRNEQFF
TRBV5-4,NA,TRBJ2-4,NA,14,TGTGCCAGCAGCTTGGGGGGGGACAGAAACATTCAGTACTTC,CASSLGGDRNIQYF
TRBV5-4,NA,TRBJ2-3,few,13,TGTGCCAGCAGCGAGCCCGCCTCAGATACGCAGTATTTT,CASSEPASDTQYF
TRBV6-1,TRBD1,TRBJ1-2,NA,14,TGTGCCAGCAGTGCCCCGGAAGCAGGGGGCGGCTACACCTTC,CASSAPEAGGGYTF
TRBV28,TRBD1,TRBJ2-7,NA,15,TGTGCCAGCAGTCCCGGGACAGGGGTCACCTACGAGCAGTACTTC,CASSPGTGVTYEQYF
TRBV12-1,NA,TRBJ2-5,NA,13,TGTGCCAGCAGTTCCGACAGGGGAGAGACCCAGTACTTC,CASSSDRGETQYF
TRBV2,NA,TRBJ1-6,few,13,TGTGCCAGCAGGAACTATATTAATTCACCCCTCCACTTT,CASRNYINSPLHF
TRBV5-1,NA,TRBJ2-5,NA,14,TGCGCCAGCAGCTTGACAGGGCGTGTCGAGACCCAGTACTTC,CASSLTGRVETQYF
TRBV29-1,TRBD2,TRBJ2-5,NA,21,TGCAGCGTTGAAGATCTTTGGACTAGCGTAAGCCACTTGGCGTACCAAGAGACCCAGTACTTC,CSVEDLWTSVSHLAYQETQYF
TRBV4-1,TRBD2,TRBJ2-3,NA,14,TGCGCCAGCAGGACTAGCAGTAGCACAGATACGCAGTATTTT,CASRTSSSTDTQYF
TRBV6-5,TRBD2,TRBJ2-3,NA,15,TGTGCCAGCAGTTACCTGACTAGCGGCATAGATACGCAGTATTTT,CASSYLTSGIDTQYF
TRBV28,TRBD2,TRBJ2-1,few,16,TGTGCCAGCAGTTTACATGGCGGGAGGGCGAAGTATGAGCAGTTCTTC,CASSLHGGRAKYEQFF
TRBV9,NA,TRBJ2-7,NA,15,TGTGCCAGCAGCGTAGCTGCACAGACCGTTTACGAGCAGTACTTC,CASSVAAQTVYEQYF